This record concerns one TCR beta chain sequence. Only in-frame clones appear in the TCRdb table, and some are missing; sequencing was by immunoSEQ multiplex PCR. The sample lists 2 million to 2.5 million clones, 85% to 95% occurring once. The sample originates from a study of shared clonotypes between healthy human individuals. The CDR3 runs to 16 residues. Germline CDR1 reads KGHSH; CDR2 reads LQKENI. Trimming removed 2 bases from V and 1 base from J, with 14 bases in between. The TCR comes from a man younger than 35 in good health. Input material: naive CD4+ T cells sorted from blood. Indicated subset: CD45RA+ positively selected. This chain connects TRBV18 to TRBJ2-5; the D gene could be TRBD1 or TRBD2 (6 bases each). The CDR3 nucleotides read TGTGCCAGCTCACCAAGGCGGGACAATACCCAAGAGACCCAGTACTTC. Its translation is CASSPRRDNTQETQYF.